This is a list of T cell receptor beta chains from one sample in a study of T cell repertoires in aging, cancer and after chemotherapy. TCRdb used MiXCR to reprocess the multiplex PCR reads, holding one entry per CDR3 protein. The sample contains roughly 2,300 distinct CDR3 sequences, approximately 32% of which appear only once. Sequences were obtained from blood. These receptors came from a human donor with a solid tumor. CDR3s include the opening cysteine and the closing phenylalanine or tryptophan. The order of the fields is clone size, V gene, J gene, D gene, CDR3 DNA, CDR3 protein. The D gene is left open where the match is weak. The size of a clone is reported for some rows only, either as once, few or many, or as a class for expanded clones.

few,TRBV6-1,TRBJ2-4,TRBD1,TGTGCCAGCAGTGAAGGGGACAGGGGCCTCCCCCTGTACTTC,CASSEGDRGLPLYF
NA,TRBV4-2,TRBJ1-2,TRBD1,TGTGCCAGCAGCCAAGGACAGGGGAGATACTATGGCTACACCTTC,CASSQGQGRYYGYTF
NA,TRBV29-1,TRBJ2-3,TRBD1,TGCAGCGTTCAACCGGGACAGCGCACAGATACGCAGTATTTT,CSVQPGQRTDTQYF
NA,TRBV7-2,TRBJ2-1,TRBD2,TGTGCCAGCAGCTTAACAACGGGAGGCTGGAATGAGCAGTTCTTC,CASSLTTGGWNEQFF
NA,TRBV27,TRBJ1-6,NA,TGTGCCAGCAGTTTAAGGGGACGCGAACCCCTCCACTTT,CASSLRGREPLHF
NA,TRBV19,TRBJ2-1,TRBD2,TGTGCCAGTAGTATAGCGGGAGGGCCCTACAATGAGCAGTTCTTC,CASSIAGGPYNEQFF
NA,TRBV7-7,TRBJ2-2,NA,TGTGCCAGCAGCTTAGTTCCGGACACCGGGGAGCTGTTTTTT,CASSLVPDTGELFF
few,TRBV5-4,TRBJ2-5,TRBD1,TGTGCCAGCCTGTCACAGGGGCAAGAGACCCAGTACTTC,CASLSQGQETQYF
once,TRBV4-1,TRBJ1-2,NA,TGCGCCAGCAGCCAAGACACTGCCTATGGCTACACCTTC,CASSQDTAYGYTF
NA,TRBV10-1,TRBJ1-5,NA,TGCGCCAGCGGACGGGGAAATAGCAATCAGCCCCAGCATTTT,CASGRGNSNQPQHF
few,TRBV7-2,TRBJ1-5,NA,TGTGCCAGCAGCTTAAGCAATCAGCCCCAGCATTTT,CASSLSNQPQHF
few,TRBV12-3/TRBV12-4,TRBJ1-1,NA,TGTGCCAGCATTCCAGGGCACATGAACACTGAAGCTTTCTTT,CASIPGHMNTEAFF
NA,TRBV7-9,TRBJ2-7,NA,TGTGCCAGCAGCATAACCGGGCTAGAAGACGACGAGCAGTACTTC,CASSITGLEDDEQYF
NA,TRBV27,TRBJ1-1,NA,TGTGCCAGCAGAGGGTCGAACACTGAAGCTTTCTTT,CASRGSNTEAFF
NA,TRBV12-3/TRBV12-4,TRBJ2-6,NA,TGTGCCAGCAGCGGGGCTGGGGCCAACGTCCTGACTTTC,CASSGAGANVLTF
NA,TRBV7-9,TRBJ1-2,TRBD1,TGTGCCAGCAGCTCGGACAGGGAGAACTATGGCTACACCTTC,CASSSDRENYGYTF
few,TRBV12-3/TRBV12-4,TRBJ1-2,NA,TGTGCCAGCAGTCCCATGAGGGTTCGTGGCTACACCTTC,CASSPMRVRGYTF
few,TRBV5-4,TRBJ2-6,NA,TGTGCCAGCAGCTTGGGGCGGGCTGGGGCCAACGTCCTGACTTTC,CASSLGRAGANVLTF
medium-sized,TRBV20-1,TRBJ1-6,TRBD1,TGCAGTGCTACGGGGACAGGGGATAATTCACCCCTCCACTTT,CSATGTGDNSPLHF
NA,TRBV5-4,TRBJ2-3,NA,TGTGCCAGCACCAAAGGGGGCACAGATACGCAGTATTTT,CASTKGGTDTQYF
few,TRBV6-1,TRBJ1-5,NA,TGTGCCAGCAGTGATATGAGGGGGTCGGCTCAGCCCCAGCATTTT,CASSDMRGSAQPQHF
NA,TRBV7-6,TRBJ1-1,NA,TGTGCCAGCAGCCCATTTGAGGGGCGCATTGGCGGAACTGAAGCTTTCTTT,CASSPFEGRIGGTEAFF
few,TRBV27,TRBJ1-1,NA,TGTGCCAGCAGTAGTGTTGCCCGGGGGAACACTGAAGCTTTCTTT,CASSSVARGNTEAFF
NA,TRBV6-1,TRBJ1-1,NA,TGTGCCAGCAGGGCGGGCCTGTACACTGAAGCTTTCTTT,CASRAGLYTEAFF
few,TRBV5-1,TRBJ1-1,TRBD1,TGCGCCAGCAGCAAGGGAGGACAGGACACTGAAGCTTTCTTT,CASSKGGQDTEAFF
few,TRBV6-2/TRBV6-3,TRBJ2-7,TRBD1,TGTGCCAGCAGTGGCGACAGGGGGCAGGCCTACGAGCAGTACTTC,CASSGDRGQAYEQYF
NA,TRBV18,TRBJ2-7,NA,TGTGCCAGCTCACGTCAGGGTAACGAGCAGTACTTC,CASSRQGNEQYF
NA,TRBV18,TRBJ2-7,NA,TGTGCCAGCTCACCGCCCCCAGGGGACCACGAGCAGTACTTC,CASSPPPGDHEQYF
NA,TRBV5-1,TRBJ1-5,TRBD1,TGCGCCAGCAGACTTACACAGGGGGGCAATCAGCCCCAGCATTTT,CASRLTQGGNQPQHF
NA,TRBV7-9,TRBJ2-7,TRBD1,TGTGCCAGCATCAAAGCAGGGGGTGACGAGCAGTACTTC,CASIKAGGDEQYF
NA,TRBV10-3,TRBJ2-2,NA,TGTGACATCAGTGATGGCAGCCCGGGGGAGCTGTTTTTT,CDISDGSPGELFF
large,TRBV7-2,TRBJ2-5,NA,TGTGCCAGCAGCTTAGAGCAGGGTGAGACCCAGTACTTC,CASSLEQGETQYF
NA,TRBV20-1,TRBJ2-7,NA,TGCAGTGCGAGAAAAACTCCCTACGAGCAGTACTTC,CSARKTPYEQYF
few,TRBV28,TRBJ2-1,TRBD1,TGTGCCAGCAGTTTATCGGGACAGGGTAGATACAATGAGCAGTTCTTC,CASSLSGQGRYNEQFF
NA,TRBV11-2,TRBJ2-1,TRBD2,TGTGCCAGCAGCTTAGTTCGTGGTAGCGGGAATGAGCAGTTCTTC,CASSLVRGSGNEQFF
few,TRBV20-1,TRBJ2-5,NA,TGCAGTGCTAGAGATAACCTTGGGGAGACCCAGTACTTC,CSARDNLGETQYF
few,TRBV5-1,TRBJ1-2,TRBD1,TGCGCCAGCAGCTTGACAGGGGAAGGTGGCTACACCTTC,CASSLTGEGGYTF
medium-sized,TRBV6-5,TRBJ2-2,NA,TGTGCCAGCCGATGGGATACGAACACCGGGGAGCTGTTTTTT,CASRWDTNTGELFF
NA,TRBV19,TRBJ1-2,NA,TGTGCCAGTAGTACTGGAGACAGAGCCAACTATGGCTACACCTTC,CASSTGDRANYGYTF
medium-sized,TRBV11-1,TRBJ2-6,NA,TGTGCCAGCAGCTTAACAGGGATCTCTGGGGCCAACGTCCTGACTTTC,CASSLTGISGANVLTF
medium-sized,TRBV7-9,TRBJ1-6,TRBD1,TGTGCCAGCAGCGCCGGGACAGACAATTCACCCCTCCACTTT,CASSAGTDNSPLHF
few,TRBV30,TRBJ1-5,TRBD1,TGTGCCTGGAGCCCCGACAGGGGGCATCAGCCCCAGCATTTT,CAWSPDRGHQPQHF
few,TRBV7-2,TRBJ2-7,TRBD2,TGTGCCAGCAGCTTTCGGAGCGGGGCCCCCTCCTACGAGCAGTACTTC,CASSFRSGAPSYEQYF
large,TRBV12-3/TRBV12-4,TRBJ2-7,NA,TGTGCCAGCAGTTTATTCAGATCCTACGAGCAGTACTTC,CASSLFRSYEQYF
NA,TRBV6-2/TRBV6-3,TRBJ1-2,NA,TGTGCCAGCAGCCGCGCCCTTCATAACTATGGCTACACCTTC,CASSRALHNYGYTF
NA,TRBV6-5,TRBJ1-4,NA,TGTGCCAGCAGTTACTCAAATTTGGGTTCTAATGAAAAACTGTTTTTT,CASSYSNLGSNEKLFF
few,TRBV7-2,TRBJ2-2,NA,TGTGCCAGCAGCGTTACAGGGAACACCGGGGAGCTGTTTTTT,CASSVTGNTGELFF
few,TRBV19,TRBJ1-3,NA,TGTGCCAGTAGTACACCCGGGACCTCTGGAAACACCATATATTTT,CASSTPGTSGNTIYF
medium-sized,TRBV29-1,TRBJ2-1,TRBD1,TGCAGCGCCCGGGACAGGGGGCAGAATGAGCAGTTCTTC,CSARDRGQNEQFF
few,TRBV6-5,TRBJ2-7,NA,TGTGCCAGCAGTTCTGTTCCGGTGGAGCAGTACTTC,CASSSVPVEQYF
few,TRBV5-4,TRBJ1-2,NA,TGTGCCAGCAGCTTTTCCCCTCATGGCTACACCTTC,CASSFSPHGYTF
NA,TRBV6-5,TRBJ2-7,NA,TGTGCCAGCAGTGAAGCGGCTAGCTCCTATTACGAGCAGTACTTC,CASSEAASSYYEQYF
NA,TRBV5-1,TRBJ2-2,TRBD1,TGCGCCAGCAGCTTACCCCGGGGACAGGGGAAATCATCGAACACCGGGGAGCTGTTTTTT,CASSLPRGQGKSSNTGELFF
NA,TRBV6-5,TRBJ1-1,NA,TGTGCCAGCAGACATAGGACAGCGAGCATGAACACTGAAGCTTTCTTT,CASRHRTASMNTEAFF
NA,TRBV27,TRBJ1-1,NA,TGTGCCAGCAGTTTTGGGGAGAACACTGAAGCTTTCTTT,CASSFGENTEAFF
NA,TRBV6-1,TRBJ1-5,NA,TGTGCCAGCAGTAAGACGGACTCCTATAGCAATCAGCCCCAGCATTTT,CASSKTDSYSNQPQHF
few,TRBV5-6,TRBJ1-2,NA,TGTGCCAGCAGCTTGCAATCCTCTACCTATGGCTACACCTTC,CASSLQSSTYGYTF
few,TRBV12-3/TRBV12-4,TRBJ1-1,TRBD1,TGTGCCAGCAGTCCCACAGGGGGCGGCACTGAAGCTTTCTTT,CASSPTGGGTEAFF
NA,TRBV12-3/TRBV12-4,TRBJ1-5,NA,TGTGCCAGCAGTTGGGGACGGATCAATCAGCCCCAGCATTTT,CASSWGRINQPQHF
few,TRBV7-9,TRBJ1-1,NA,TGTGCCAGCAGCTTTTCGCGCCCTGAAGCTTTCTTT,CASSFSRPEAFF